One TCR beta chain is described in this entry. Its antigen is currently unknown. This record comes from a study of brain T cells in children with intractable seizures. The protocol was immunoSEQ multiplex PCR, while the TCRdb copy is restricted to in-frame clones and leaves out a portion. The data hold 300,000 to 400,000 clones, with about 94% observed a single time. Study findings and constraints: Pre-surgery blood may have been undersampled, hiding some clones. HCMV serostatus was not known, and viral specificity came from CDR3 similarity only.

CDR3 length: 18 residues. With 5 bases removed from V and 3 bases from J, the gap between germline ends came to 22 bases. The germline gives CDR1 SEHNR, CDR2 FQNEAQ (reference sequence). Time point in this sample: blood from clinic visit 5 months post-surgery; TSC patient then seizure free. The sequenced cases were selected for having the highest brain T cell transcript signatures. At least one anti-epileptic drug was given before surgery. This material consisted of peripheral blood, taken 4 to 5 months after surgery. The clonotype comes from a boy less than two years old with tuberous sclerosis and intractable seizures. The chain has TRBV7-9 and TRBJ2-2, with D possibly matching TRBD2 (6 bases). This CDR3 reads CASSPLGGRIRDTGELFF. The CDR3 DNA sequence: TGTGCCAGCAGCCCTCTCGGGGGACGGATCAGGGACACCGGGGAGCTGTTTTTT. Supplemented by reference TRBV7-9 and TRBJ2-2, the full variable domain reads DTGVSQNPRHKITKRGQNVTFRCDPISEHNRLYWYRQTLGQGPEFLTYFQNEAQLEKSRLLSDRFSAERPKGSFSTLEIQRTEQGDSAMYLCASSPLGGRIRDTGELFFGEGSRLTVL.